The subject of this entry is one T cell receptor (beta chain). The CDR3 has 13 residues. Germline V gene lookup returns CDR1 MDHEN and CDR2 SYDVKM. Trimming stripped 6 bases from V and 8 bases from J, with 14 bases between. This specimen belongs to a study of blood T cell repertoires in COVID-19. The repertoire was sequenced with immunoSEQ multiplex PCR; TCRdb's copy has only in-frame clones and lacks some. The data show about 180,000 clones, about 91% seen once. Sequencing was done on a sample of peripheral blood. The source of this sequence is a woman aged 30 to 39 with acute or convalescent COVID-19. The chain employs TRBV28 and TRBJ2-1; maybe TRBD2 (6 bases). The DNA of the CDR3 is TGTGCCAGCAGCCCCAGACTAGAGTATGAGCAGTTCTTC. It encodes CASSPRLEYEQFF. Full variable domain (missing parts from reference TRBV28 and TRBJ2-1): DVKVTQSSRYLVKRTGEKVFLECVQDMDHENMFWYRQDPGLGLRLIYFSYDVKMKEKGDIPEGYSVSREKKERFSLILESASTNQTSMYLCASSPRLEYEQFFGPGTRLTVL.